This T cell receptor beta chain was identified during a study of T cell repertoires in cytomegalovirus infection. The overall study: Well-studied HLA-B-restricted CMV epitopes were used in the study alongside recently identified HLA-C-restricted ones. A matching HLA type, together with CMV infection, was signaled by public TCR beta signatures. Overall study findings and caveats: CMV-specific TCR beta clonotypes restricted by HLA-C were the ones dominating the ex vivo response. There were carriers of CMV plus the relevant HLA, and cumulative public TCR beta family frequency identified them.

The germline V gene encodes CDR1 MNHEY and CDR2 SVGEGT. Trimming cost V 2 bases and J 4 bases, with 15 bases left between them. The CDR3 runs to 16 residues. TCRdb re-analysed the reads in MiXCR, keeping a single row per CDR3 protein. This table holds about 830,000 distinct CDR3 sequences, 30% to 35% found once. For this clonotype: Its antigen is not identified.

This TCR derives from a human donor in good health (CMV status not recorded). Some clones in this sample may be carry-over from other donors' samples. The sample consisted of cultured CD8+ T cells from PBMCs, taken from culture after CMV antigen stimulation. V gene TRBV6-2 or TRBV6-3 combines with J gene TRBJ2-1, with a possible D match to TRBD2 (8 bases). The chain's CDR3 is CASSYRGRGDYNEQFF. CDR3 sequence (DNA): TGTGCCAGCAGTTACAGGGGGCGGGGGGATTACAATGAGCAGTTCTTC.